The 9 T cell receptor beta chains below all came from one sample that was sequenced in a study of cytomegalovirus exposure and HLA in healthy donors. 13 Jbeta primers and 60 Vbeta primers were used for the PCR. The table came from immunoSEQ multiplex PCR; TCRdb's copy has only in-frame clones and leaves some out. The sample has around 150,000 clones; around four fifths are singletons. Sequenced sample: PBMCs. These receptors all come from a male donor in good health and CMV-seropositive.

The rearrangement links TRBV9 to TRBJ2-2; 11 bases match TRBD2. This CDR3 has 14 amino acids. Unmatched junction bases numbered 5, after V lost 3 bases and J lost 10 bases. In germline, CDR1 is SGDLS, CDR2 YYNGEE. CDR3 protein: CASSEGLAEEELFF. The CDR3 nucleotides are TGTGCCAGCAGCGAGGGACTAGCGGAAGAGGAGCTGTTTTTT.

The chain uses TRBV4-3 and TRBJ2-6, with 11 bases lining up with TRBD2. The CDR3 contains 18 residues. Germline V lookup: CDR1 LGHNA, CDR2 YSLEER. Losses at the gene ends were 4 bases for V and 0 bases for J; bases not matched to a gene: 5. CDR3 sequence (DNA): TGCGCCAGCAGCCCTAAACTAGCGGGGGCCTCTGGGGCCAACGTCCTGACTTTC. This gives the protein CASSPKLAGASGANVLTF.

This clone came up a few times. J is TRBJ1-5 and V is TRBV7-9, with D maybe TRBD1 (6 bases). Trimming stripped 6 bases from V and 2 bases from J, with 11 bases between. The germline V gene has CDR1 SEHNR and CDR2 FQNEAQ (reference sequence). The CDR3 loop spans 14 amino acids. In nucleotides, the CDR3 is TGTGCCAGCAGGAGGGGGGGTGGCAATCAGCCCCAGCATTTT. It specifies CASRRGGGNQPQHF.

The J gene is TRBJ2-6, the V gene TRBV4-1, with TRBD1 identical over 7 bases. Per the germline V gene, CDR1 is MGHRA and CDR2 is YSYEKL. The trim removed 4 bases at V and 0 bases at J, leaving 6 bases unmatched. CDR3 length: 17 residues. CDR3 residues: CASSRQGKGSGANVLTF. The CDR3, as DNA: TGCGCCAGCAGCCGACAGGGTAAAGGCTCTGGGGCCAACGTCCTGACTTTC.

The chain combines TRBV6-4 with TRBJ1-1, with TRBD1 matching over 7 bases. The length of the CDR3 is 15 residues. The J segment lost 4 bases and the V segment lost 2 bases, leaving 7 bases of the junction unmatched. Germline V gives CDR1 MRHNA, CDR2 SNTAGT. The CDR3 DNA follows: TGTGCCAGCAGTGACAGTCCCTCAGGGGGCACTGAAGCTTTCTTT. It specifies CASSDSPSGGTEAFF.

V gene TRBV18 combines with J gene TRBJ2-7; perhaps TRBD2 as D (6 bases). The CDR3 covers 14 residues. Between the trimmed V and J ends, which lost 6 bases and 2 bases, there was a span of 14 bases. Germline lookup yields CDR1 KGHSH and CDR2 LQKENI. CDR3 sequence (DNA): TGTGCCAGCTCGCCCTCGGGACTTCCCTACGAGCAGTACTTC. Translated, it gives CASSPSGLPYEQYF.

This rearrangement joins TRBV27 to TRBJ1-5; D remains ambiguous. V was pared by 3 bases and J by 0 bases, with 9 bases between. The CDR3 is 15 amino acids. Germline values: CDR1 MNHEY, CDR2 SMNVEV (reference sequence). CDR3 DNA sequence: TGTGCCAGCAGTTTGAGGTCCAATAGCAATCAGCCCCAGCATTTT. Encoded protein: CASSLRSNSNQPQHF.

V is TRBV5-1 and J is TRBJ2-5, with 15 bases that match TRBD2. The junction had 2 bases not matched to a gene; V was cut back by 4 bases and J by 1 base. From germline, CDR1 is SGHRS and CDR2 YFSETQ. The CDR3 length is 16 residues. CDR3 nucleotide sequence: TGCGCCAGCAGCCGGACTAGCGGGGGGGCCCAAGAGACCCAGTACTTC. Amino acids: CASSRTSGGAQETQYF.

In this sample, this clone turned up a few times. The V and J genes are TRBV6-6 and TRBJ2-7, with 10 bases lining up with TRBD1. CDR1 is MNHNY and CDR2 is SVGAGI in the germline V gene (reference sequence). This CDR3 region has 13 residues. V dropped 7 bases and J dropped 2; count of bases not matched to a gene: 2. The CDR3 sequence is CASTGTGAYEQYF. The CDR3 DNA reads TGTGCCAGCACCGGGACAGGGGCCTACGAGCAGTACTTC.